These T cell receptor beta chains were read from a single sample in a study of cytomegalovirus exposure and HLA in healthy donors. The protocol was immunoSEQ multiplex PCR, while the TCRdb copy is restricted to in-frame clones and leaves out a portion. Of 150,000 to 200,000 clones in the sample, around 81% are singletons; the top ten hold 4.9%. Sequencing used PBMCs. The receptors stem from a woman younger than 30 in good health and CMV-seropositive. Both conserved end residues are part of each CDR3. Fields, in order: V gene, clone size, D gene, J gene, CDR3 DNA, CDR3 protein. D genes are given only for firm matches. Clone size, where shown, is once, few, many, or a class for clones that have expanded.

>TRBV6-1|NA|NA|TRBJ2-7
TGTGCCAGCAGTGAAGCTCTAGTTGGCGGGGGCGACGAGCAGTACTTC
CASSEALVGGGDEQYF
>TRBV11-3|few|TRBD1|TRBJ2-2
TGTGCCAGCAGCCCTGGGACAGGGTGGACCGGGGAGCTGTTTTTT
CASSPGTGWTGELFF
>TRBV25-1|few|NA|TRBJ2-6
TGTGCCACCACAACAGAAGCTGGGGCCAACGGCCTGACTTTC
CATTTEAGANGLTF
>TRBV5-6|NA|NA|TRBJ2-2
TGTGCCAGCAGCTTGGTCCTATTGGGGGCGCCCGGGGAGCTGTTTTTT
CASSLVLLGAPGELFF
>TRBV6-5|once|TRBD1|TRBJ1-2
TGTGCCAGCAGTTACGCCGGACAGGGGTCCTATGGCTACACCTTC
CASSYAGQGSYGYTF
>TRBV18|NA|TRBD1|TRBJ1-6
TGTGCCAGCTCCCGAGGGACAGACCGTTCACCCCTCCACTTT
CASSRGTDRSPLHF
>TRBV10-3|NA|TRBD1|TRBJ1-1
TGTGCCACCGGACAGGGAAACACTGAAGCTTTCTTT
CATGQGNTEAFF
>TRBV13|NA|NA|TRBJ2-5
TGTGCCAGCAGCTTAATTGGGTCGCGGGAGACCCAGTACTTC
CASSLIGSRETQYF
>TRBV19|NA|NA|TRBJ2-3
TGTGCCAGTAGTACCCGGCCGACTGGAGATACGCAGTATTTT
CASSTRPTGDTQYF
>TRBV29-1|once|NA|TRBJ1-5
TGCAGCGCAAAACAGGGCAATCAGCCCCAGCATTTT
CSAKQGNQPQHF
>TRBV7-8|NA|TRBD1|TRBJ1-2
TGTGCCAGCAGCTTAGAGGCGGAGGGGGCAGGGTATGGCTACACCTTC
CASSLEAEGAGYGYTF
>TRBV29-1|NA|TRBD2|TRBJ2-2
TGCAGCGTTGACGGTCGGGGGGGCAACACCGGGGAGCTGTTTTTT
CSVDGRGGNTGELFF
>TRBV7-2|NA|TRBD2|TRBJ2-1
TGTGCCAGCAGCTTAAGGGGTGGGCGGGGGGCAAACAATGAGCAGTTCTTC
CASSLRGGRGANNEQFF
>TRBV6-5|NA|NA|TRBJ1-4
TGTGCCAGCAGTTACACGGAAGGAGGAAAACTGTTTTTT
CASSYTEGGKLFF
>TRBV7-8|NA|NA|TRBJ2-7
TGTGCCAGCAGCGGAGACTCCTACGAGCAGTACTTC
CASSGDSYEQYF
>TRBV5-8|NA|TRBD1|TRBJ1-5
TGTGCCAGCAGCCAGGGACAGGTCTTTGATCCCCAGCATTTT
CASSQGQVFDPQHF
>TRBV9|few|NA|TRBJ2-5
TGTGCCAGCAGCCTTACCCCGGGATTTCAAGAGACCCAGTACTTC
CASSLTPGFQETQYF
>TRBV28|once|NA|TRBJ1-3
TGTGCCAGCAGAGTAGCGGGTCGCTCTGGAAACACCATATATTTT
CASRVAGRSGNTIYF
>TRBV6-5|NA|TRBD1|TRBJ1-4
TGTGCCAGCAGTCGACTCGGGACAGCTAATGAAAAACTGTTTTTT
CASSRLGTANEKLFF
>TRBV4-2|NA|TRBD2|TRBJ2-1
TGTGCCAGCAGCCAGGGACCCGGGACTACCGGTTACAATGAGCAGTTCTTC
CASSQGPGTTGYNEQFF
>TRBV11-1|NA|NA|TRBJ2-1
TGTGCCAGCAGCTTAGGGCATGAGCAGTTCTTC
CASSLGHEQFF
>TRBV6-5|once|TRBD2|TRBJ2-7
TGTGCCAGCAGGACGCGTCTAGCGGGGGGGCCCGAGCAGTACTTC
CASRTRLAGGPEQYF
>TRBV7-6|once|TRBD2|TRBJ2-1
TGTGCCAGCAGCTTAGTAATCGGGGGACTAGCGGGGGACCCGCGGTTCTTC
CASSLVIGGLAGDPRFF
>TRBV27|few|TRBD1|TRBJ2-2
TGTGCCAGCAGTTCCCCGGGGACAGAATACAACACCGGGGAGCTGTTTTTT
CASSSPGTEYNTGELFF
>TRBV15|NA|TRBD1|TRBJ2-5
TGTGCCACCAGCGGCCACAGGGGGCGCGGAGAGACCCAGTACTTC
CATSGHRGRGETQYF
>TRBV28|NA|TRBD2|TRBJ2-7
TGTGCCAGCACCGTTAGCGGGGCCAGCTCCTACGAGCAGTACTTC
CASTVSGASSYEQYF
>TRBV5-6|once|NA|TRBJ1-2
TGTGCCAGCAGATCCCCGCGATGGGGCGTTGGGGCTAACTATGGCTACACCTTC
CASRSPRWGVGANYGYTF
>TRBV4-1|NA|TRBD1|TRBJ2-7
TGCGCCAGCAGCCAGACGACAGGGGGTTCCTACGAGCAGTACTTC
CASSQTTGGSYEQYF
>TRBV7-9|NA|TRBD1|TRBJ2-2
TGTGCCAGCAGCTTTATTCGGGACAGGGTTGCCGGGGAGCTGTTTTTT
CASSFIRDRVAGELFF
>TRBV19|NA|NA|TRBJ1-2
TGTGCCAGTAGAGAGGGAACCTATGGCTACACCTTC
CASREGTYGYTF
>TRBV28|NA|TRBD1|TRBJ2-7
TGTGCCAGCAAGACAGGGACCTCCTACGAGCAGTACTTC
CASKTGTSYEQYF
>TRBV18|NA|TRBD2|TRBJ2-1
TGTGCCAGCTCACCACTCCCTACTAGCGGCTACAATGAGCAGTTCTTC
CASSPLPTSGYNEQFF
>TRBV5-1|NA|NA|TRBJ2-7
TGCGCCAGCAGCCCAGGACTGGTTTACTACGAGCAGTACTTC
CASSPGLVYYEQYF
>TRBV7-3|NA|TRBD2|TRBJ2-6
TGTGCCAGCAGCCCCGAGGGAATAGCGGGGGGGCTTGGGGCCAACGTCCTGACTTTC
CASSPEGIAGGLGANVLTF
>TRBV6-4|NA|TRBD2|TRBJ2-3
TGTGCCAGCAGTGACCCTGGACTAGCGGGGGACTGGACAGATACGCAGTATTTT
CASSDPGLAGDWTDTQYF
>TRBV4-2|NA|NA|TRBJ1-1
TGTGCCAGCAGCCAAGATACAGAATCGATCGCTGAAGCTTTCTTT
CASSQDTESIAEAFF
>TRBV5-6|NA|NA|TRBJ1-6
TGTGCCAGCAGCTTGGACGGGCAGGGGAATTCACCCCTCCACTTT
CASSLDGQGNSPLHF
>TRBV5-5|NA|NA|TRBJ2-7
TGTGCCAGCAGCTTAATAACTAGTCGAAGCGAGCAGTACTTC
CASSLITSRSEQYF
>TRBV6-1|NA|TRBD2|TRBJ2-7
TGTGCCAGCGGGGGGGGTACCTACGAGCAGTACTTC
CASGGGTYEQYF
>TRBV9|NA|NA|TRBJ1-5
TGTGCCAGCAGCGTAGGGAGTTCCAATCAGCCCCAGCATTTT
CASSVGSSNQPQHF
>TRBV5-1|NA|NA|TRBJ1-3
TGCGCCAGCAGCTTGACAAGCTCTGGAAACACCATATATTTT
CASSLTSSGNTIYF
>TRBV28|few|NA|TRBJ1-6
TGTGCCAGCGGCCCGTTGGCAGGATATAATTCACCCCTCCACTTT
CASGPLAGYNSPLHF
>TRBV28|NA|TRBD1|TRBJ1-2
TGTGCCAGCACCGAAACCGGGACAGGGGTTAGGGGCTACACCTTC
CASTETGTGVRGYTF
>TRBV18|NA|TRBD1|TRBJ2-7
TGTGCCAGCTCAATAGGACAGGGGGGTTACGAGCAGTACTTC
CASSIGQGGYEQYF